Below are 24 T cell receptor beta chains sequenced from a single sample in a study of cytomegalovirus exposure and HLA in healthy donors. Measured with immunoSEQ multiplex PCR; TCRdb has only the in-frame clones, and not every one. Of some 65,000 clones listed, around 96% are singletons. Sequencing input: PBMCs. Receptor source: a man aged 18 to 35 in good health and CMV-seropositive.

For the CDR3, the DNA is TGTGCCTGGAGTAGAGGGAACTCTGGAAACACCATATATTTT. Protein sequence: CAWSRGNSGNTIYF. The genes are TRBV30 and TRBJ1-3; no clear D gene. Between the trimmed V and J ends, which lost 2 bases and 0 bases, there was a span of 8 bases. CDR1 is GTSNPN, CDR2 SVGIG, per germline (reference sequence). The CDR3 covers 14 residues.

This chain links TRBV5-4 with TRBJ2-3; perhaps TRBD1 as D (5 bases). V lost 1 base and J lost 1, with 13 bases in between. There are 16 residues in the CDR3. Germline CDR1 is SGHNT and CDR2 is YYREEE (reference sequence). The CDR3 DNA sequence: TGTGCCAGCAGCTTGTATGGGGCGGCGGGCACAGATACGCAGTATTTT. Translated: CASSLYGAAGTDTQYF. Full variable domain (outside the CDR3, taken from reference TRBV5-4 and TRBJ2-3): ETGVTQSPTHLIKTRGQQVTLRCSSQSGHNTVSWYQQALGQGPQFIFQYYREEENGRGNFPPRFSGLQFPNYSSELNVNALELDDSALYLCASSLYGAAGTDTQYFGPGTRLTVL.

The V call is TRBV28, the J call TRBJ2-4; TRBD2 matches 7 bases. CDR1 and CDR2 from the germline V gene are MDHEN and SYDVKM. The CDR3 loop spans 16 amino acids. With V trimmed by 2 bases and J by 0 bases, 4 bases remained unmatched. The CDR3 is CASSLLKREAKNIQYF. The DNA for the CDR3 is TGTGCCAGCAGTTTACTAAAGCGGGAAGCCAAAAACATTCAGTACTTC. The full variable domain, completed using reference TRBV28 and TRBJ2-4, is DVKVTQSSRYLVKRTGEKVFLECVQDMDHENMFWYRQDPGLGLRLIYFSYDVKMKEKGDIPEGYSVSREKKERFSLILESASTNQTSMYLCASSLLKREAKNIQYFGAGTRLSVL.

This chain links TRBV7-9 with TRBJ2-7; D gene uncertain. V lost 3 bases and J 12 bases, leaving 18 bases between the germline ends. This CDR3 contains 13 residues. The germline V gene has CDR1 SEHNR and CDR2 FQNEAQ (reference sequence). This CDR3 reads CASSFRGDGFLYF. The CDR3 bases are TGTGCCAGCAGCTTCCGAGGAGACGGGTTCTTGTACTTC.

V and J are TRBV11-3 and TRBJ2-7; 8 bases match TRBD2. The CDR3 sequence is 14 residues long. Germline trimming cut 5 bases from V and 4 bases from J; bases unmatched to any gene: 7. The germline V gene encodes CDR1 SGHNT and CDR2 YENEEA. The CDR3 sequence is CASSVSGGRYEQYF. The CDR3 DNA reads TGTGCCAGCAGCGTCTCGGGAGGGAGGTACGAGCAGTACTTC. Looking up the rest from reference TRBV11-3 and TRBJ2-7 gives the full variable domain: EAGVVQSPRYKIIEKKQPVAFWCNPISGHNTLYWYLQNLGQGPELLIRYENEEAVDDSQLPKDRFSAERLKGVDSTLKIQPAELGDSAVYLCASSVSGGRYEQYFGPGTRLTVT.

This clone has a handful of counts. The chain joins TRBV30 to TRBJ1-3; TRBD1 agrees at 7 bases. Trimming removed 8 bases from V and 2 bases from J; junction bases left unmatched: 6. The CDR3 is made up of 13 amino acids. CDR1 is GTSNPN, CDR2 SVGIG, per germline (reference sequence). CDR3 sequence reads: CAGKTGAGNTIYF. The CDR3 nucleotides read TGTGCCGGAAAAACAGGGGCTGGAAACACCATATATTTT.

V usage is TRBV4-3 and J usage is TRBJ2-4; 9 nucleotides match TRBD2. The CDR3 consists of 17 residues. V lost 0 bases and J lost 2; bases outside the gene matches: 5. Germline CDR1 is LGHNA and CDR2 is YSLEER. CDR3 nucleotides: TGCGCCAGCAGCCAAGAAGCTAGCGGGGTGACCAAAAACATTCAGTACTTC. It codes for CASSQEASGVTKNIQYF.

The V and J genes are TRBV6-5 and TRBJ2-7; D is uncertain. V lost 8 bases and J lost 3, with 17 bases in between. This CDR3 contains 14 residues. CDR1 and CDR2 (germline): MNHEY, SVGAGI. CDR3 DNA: TGTGCCAGCGCCGTGGGCAGGAACCTCTACGAGCAGTACTTC. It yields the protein CASAVGRNLYEQYF.

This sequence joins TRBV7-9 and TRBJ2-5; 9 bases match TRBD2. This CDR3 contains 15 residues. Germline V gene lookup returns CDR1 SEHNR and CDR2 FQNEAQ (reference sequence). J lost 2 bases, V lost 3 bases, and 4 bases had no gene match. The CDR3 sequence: CASSFVTSGQETQYF. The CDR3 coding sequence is TGTGCCAGCAGCTTCGTGACTAGCGGTCAAGAGACCCAGTACTTC.

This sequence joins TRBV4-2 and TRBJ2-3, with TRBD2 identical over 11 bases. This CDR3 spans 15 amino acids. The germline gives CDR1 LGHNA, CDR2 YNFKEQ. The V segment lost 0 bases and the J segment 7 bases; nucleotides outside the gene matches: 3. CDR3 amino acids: CASSQETSGKNTQYF. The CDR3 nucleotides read TGTGCCAGCAGCCAAGAGACTAGCGGGAAAAATACGCAGTATTTT.

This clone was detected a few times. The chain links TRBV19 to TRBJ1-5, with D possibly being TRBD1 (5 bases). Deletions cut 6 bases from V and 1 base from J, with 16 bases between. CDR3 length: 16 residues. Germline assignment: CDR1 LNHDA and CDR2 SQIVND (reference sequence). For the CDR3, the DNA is TGTGCCAGTAGCCCCAAAAACAGGCTCAGCAATCAGCCCCAGCATTTT. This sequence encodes CASSPKNRLSNQPQHF.

The CDR3 DNA reads TGTGCCAGCACGGAGGGAGGGACCCAGTACTTC. This sequence encodes CASTEGGTQYF. The chain has TRBV2 and TRBJ2-5, with D perhaps TRBD2 (6 bases). The CDR3 runs 11 residues. The V and J ends lost 7 bases and 7 bases respectively, with 10 bases between them. The germline CDR1 and CDR2 sequences are SNHLY and FYNNEI.

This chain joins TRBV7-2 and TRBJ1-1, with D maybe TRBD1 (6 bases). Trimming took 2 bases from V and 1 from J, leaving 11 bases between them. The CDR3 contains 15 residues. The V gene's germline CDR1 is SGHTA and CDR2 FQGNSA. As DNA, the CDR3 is TGTGCCAGCAGCTTATATTCCAGGGGGAACACTGAAGCTTTCTTT. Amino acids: CASSLYSRGNTEAFF. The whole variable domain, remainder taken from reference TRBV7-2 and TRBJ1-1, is GAGVSQSPSNKVTEKGKDVELRCDPISGHTALYWYRQSLGQGLEFLIYFQGNSAPDKSGLPSDRFSAERTGGSVSTLTIQRTQQEDSAVYLCASSLYSRGNTEAFFGQGTRLTVV.

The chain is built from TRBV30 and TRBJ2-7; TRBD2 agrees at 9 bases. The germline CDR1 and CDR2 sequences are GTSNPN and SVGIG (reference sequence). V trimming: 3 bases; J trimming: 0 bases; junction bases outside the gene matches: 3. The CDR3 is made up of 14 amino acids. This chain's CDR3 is CAWRVAGVSYEQYF. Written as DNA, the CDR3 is TGTGCCTGGAGGGTAGCGGGGGTCTCCTACGAGCAGTACTTC.

CDR3 in DNA: TGTGCCAGCAGCTCCTCTAGCGGGAGCTTATATACCGGGGAGCTGTTTTTT. This sequence encodes CASSSSSGSLYTGELFF. The rearrangement links TRBV7-8 to TRBJ2-2; TRBD2 aligns across 10 bases. CDR3 length: 17 residues. The V and J ends lost 4 bases and 5 bases, in that order; junction bases with no gene match: 10. Germline V lookup: CDR1 SGHVS, CDR2 FQNEAQ. Based on the CDR3 plus reference TRBV7-8 and TRBJ2-2, the full variable domain is GAGVSQSPRYKVAKRGQDVALRCDPISGHVSLFWYQQALGQGPEFLTYFQNEAQLDKSGLPSDRFFAERPEGSVSTLKIQRTQQEDSAVYLCASSSSSGSLYTGELFFGEGSRLTVL.

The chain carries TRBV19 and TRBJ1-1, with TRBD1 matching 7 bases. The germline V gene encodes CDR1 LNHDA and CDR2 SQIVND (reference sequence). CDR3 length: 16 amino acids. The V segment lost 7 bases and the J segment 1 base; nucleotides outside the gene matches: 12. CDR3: CASNTLPGTANTEAFF. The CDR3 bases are TGTGCCAGTAACACCTTGCCCGGGACAGCGAACACTGAAGCTTTCTTT.

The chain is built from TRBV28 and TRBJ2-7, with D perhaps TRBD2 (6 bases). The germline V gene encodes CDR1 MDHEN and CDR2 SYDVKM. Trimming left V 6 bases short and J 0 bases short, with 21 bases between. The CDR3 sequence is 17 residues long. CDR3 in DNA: TGTGCCAGCAGCTCCCGGGGGACGACCCTTAGCTCCTACGAGCAGTACTTC. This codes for CASSSRGTTLSSYEQYF.

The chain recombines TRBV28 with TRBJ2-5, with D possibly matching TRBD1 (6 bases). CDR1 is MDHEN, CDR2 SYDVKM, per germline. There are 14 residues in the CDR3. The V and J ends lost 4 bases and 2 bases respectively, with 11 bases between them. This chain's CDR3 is CASSWTVIQETQYF. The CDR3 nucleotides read TGTGCCAGCAGTTGGACAGTTATTCAAGAGACCCAGTACTTC.

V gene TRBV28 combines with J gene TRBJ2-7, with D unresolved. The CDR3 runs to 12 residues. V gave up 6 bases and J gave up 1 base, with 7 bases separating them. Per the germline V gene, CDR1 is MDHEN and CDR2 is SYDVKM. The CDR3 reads CASRGKSYEQYF. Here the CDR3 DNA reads TGTGCCAGCAGGGGCAAGTCCTACGAGCAGTACTTC.

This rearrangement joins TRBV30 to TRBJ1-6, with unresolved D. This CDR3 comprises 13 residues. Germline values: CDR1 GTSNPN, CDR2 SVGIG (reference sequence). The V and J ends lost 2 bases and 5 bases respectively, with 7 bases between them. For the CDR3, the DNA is TGTGCCTGGAGTCCCGGGGATAATTCACCCCTCCACTTT. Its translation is CAWSPGDNSPLHF.

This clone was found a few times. The CDR3 here is CASSPRAGGPNEQFF. The CDR3, as DNA: TGTGCCAGCTCACCACGGGCAGGGGGCCCCAATGAGCAGTTCTTC. The chain uses TRBV18 and TRBJ2-1; TRBD1 matches 8 bases. This CDR3 has 15 amino acids. Germline trimming cut 1 base from V and 6 bases from J; bases unmatched to any gene: 5. Per the germline V gene, CDR1 is KGHSH and CDR2 is LQKENI.

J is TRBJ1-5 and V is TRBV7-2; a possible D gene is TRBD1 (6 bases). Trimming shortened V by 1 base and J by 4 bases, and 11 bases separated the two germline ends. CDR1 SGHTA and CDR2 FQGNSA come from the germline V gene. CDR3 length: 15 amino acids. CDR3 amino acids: CASSLGGGLNQPQHF. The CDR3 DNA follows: TGTGCCAGCAGCTTAGGGGGGGGCCTAAATCAGCCCCAGCATTTT. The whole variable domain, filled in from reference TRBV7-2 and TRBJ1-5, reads GAGVSQSPSNKVTEKGKDVELRCDPISGHTALYWYRQSLGQGLEFLIYFQGNSAPDKSGLPSDRFSAERTGGSVSTLTIQRTQQEDSAVYLCASSLGGGLNQPQHFGDGTRLSIL.

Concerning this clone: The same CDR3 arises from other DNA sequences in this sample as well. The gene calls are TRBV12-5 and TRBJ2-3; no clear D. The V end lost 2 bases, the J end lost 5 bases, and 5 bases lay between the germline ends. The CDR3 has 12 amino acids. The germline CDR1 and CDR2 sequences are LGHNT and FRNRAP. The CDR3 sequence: CASGLTGDTQYF. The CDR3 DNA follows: TGTGCTAGTGGTTTGACCGGAGATACGCAGTATTTT.

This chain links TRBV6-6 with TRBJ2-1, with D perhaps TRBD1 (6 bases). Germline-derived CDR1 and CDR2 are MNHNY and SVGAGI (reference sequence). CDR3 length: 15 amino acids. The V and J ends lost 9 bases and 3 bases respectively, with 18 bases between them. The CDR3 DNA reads TGTGCCAGTATCGAGGGACATCGAAACTACAATGAGCAGTTCTTC. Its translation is CASIEGHRNYNEQFF.